A single sample is the source of the 20 T cell receptor beta chains below, sequenced in a study of shared T cell receptors in the human thymus. Profiling relied on immunoSEQ multiplex PCR, and the TCRdb table lists in-frame clones only, not all of them. The sample has over 650,000 clones; around 87% are singletons. These same records also appear under a second study, on human thymus T cells.

The sequencing input was thymocytes. These receptors came from a boy under two years old with a congenital heart defect.

The rearrangement links TRBV18 to TRBJ2-7, with TRBD1 matching over 10 bases. Germline trimming cut 3 bases from V and 2 bases from J; bases unmatched to any gene: 16. This CDR3 has 19 amino acids. Germline CDR1 and CDR2: KGHSH and LQKENI. As DNA, the CDR3 is TGTGCCAGCTCACCGGATGAGACAGTAGGGGGGACAGGGGCCTACGAGCAGTACTTC. Amino acid sequence: CASSPDETVGGTGAYEQYF.

The rearrangement uses TRBV28 and TRBJ1-4, with D possibly being TRBD1 (6 bases). In germline, CDR1 is MDHEN, CDR2 SYDVKM. Trimming pared 6 bases from V and 0 bases from J, leaving 11 bases between. The CDR3 length is 15 residues. The CDR3: CASRDSQATNEKLFF. DNA of the CDR3: TGTGCCAGCAGGGACAGCCAAGCAACTAATGAAAAACTGTTTTTT.

This clone was found once. This chain connects TRBV5-1 to TRBJ2-7; 14 nucleotides agree with TRBD2. This CDR3 contains 15 residues. The V gene's germline CDR1 is SGHRS and CDR2 YFSETQ. The ends lost 0 bases at V and 7 bases at J; junction bases unmatched: 3. The CDR3 is CASSLDGTSGSEQYF. CDR3 nucleotides: TGCGCCAGCAGCTTGGACGGGACTAGCGGGAGTGAGCAGTACTTC.

The chain uses TRBV28 and TRBJ2-3; 10 positions match TRBD1. Losses at the gene ends were 3 bases for V and 4 bases for J; bases not matched to a gene: 13. The CDR3 is 18 residues long. Germline V gene sequence: CDR1 MDHEN, CDR2 SYDVKM. CDR3 sequence (DNA): TGTGCCAGCAGTTTGTTGACAGGGGGCTTTCTTAGCGCAGATACGCAGTATTTT. Its translation: CASSLLTGGFLSADTQYF.

The CDR3 region is CASSPAWTQAVYGYTF. The DNA of the CDR3 is TGTGCCAGTAGTCCGGCATGGACACAAGCCGTCTATGGCTACACCTTC. The rearrangement uses TRBV19 and TRBJ1-2; possible D gene TRBD1, 5 bases. The V end lost 5 bases, the J end lost 4 bases, and 20 bases lay between the germline ends. The germline V gene encodes CDR1 LNHDA and CDR2 SQIVND (reference sequence). The CDR3 has 16 residues. Variable domain in full (rest from reference TRBV19 and TRBJ1-2): DGGITQSPKYLFRKEGQNVTLSCEQNLNHDAMYWYRQDPGQGLRLIYYSQIVNDFQKGDIAEGYSVSREKKESFPLTVTSAQKNPTAFYLCASSPAWTQAVYGYTFGSGTRLTVV.

The rearrangement uses TRBV12-2 and TRBJ2-5; TRBD1, the D gene given by the table, was not confirmed from the DNA. TRBV12-2 is tagged as a pseudogene. CDR3 size: 16 residues. This CDR3 is CASRLEPDRPQETQYF. The CDR3 DNA reads TGTGCAAGTCGCTTAGAACCCGACAGACCCCAAGAGACCCAGTACTTC.

This chain links TRBV21-1 with TRBJ2-1; the table's TRBD2 call for D was not verified on the DNA. TRBV21-1 is marked as a pseudogene. The CDR3 is 15 amino acids. The CDR3 DNA sequence: TGTGCCAGCAGCTCGAAGGGAGGGTTGTTAAATGAGCAGTTCTTC. Translating gives CASSSKGGLLNEQFF.

The count of this clone is one. The CDR3 DNA follows: TGTGCCAGCAGTCCCACAGGACAGATAGTAGCGGGAGGGGAGTCCTACAATGAGCAGTTCTTC. This translates into CASSPTGQIVAGGESYNEQFF. The chain combines TRBV27 with TRBJ2-1; 11 bases are shared with TRBD2. The CDR3 has 21 amino acids. The J segment lost 1 base and the V segment lost 5 bases, leaving 19 bases of the junction unmatched. Germline V gene lookup returns CDR1 MNHEY and CDR2 SMNVEV (reference sequence).

The chain couples TRBV27 to TRBJ2-3; 13 bases fit TRBD2. Germline V CDR1 and CDR2: MNHEY, SMNVEV (reference sequence). The CDR3 runs 16 residues. V lost 5 bases and J lost 5; bases outside the gene matches: 7. CDR3 sequence: CASSPAGLAGRDTQYF. The CDR3, as DNA: TGTGCCAGCAGTCCCGCGGGACTAGCGGGAAGAGATACGCAGTATTTT.

V usage is TRBV18 and J usage is TRBJ1-1, with D perhaps matching TRBD1 (6 bases). V shed 3 bases and J shed 7 bases, with 15 bases lying between them. This CDR3 comprises 14 residues. The V gene's germline CDR1 is KGHSH and CDR2 LQKENI. As DNA, the CDR3 is TGTGCCAGCTCACCCAGGTTTGGGGGCGGTGAAGCTTTCTTT. Amino acid sequence: CASSPRFGGGEAFF.

The chain couples TRBV7-9 to TRBJ2-5, with 10 bases aligning to TRBD1. This CDR3 has 15 amino acids. Germline trimming cut 5 bases from V and 7 bases from J; bases unmatched to any gene: 10. CDR1 is SEHNR and CDR2 is FQNEAQ in the germline V gene (reference sequence). This chain's CDR3 is CASSLPPDRGATQYF. CDR3 coding DNA: TGTGCCAGCAGCCTCCCACCGGACAGGGGGGCGACCCAGTACTTC. The full variable domain, its missing parts supplied by reference TRBV7-9 and TRBJ2-5, is DTGVSQNPRHKITKRGQNVTFRCDPISEHNRLYWYRQTLGQGPEFLTYFQNEAQLEKSRLLSDRFSAERPKGSFSTLEIQRTEQGDSAMYLCASSLPPDRGATQYFGPGTRLLVL.

V is TRBV15 and J is TRBJ2-3; 8 bases agree with TRBD2. Germline CDR1 is LNHNV and CDR2 is YYDKDF (reference sequence). This CDR3 is built from 18 residues. V was pared by 3 bases and J by 1 base, with 12 bases of the junction left unmatched. CDR3 sequence (DNA): TGTGCCACCAGCAGGGAGGGGAGATTGCGGGAGGGCACAGATACGCAGTATTTT. It codes for CATSREGRLREGTDTQYF.

The V and J genes are TRBV11-2 and TRBJ1-4, with a possible D match to TRBD1 (6 bases). The germline V gene encodes CDR1 SGHAT and CDR2 FQNNGV. CDR3 size: 15 residues. Trimming pared 4 bases from V and 5 bases from J, leaving 14 bases between. The CDR3: CASSSTQGENEKLFF. The DNA of the CDR3 is TGTGCCAGCAGCTCCACACAGGGCGAGAATGAAAAACTGTTTTTT.

The V call is TRBV7-9, the J call TRBJ2-3, with D perhaps matching TRBD1 (6 bases). The CDR3 is 16 amino acids. Germline loops: CDR1 SEHNR, CDR2 FQNEAQ (reference sequence). Trimming removed 1 base at V and 4 bases at J, with 15 bases between. The CDR3 nucleotides are TGTGCCAGCAGCTTAGTGGACAGTTCGAAAGCAGATACGCAGTATTTT. The encoded protein is CASSLVDSSKADTQYF.

The genes are TRBV5-1 and TRBJ2-7; 7 bases align to TRBD1. Germline trimming cut 3 bases from V and 6 bases from J; bases unmatched to any gene: 3. This CDR3 is built from 12 residues. From germline, CDR1 is SGHRS and CDR2 YFSETQ. Here the CDR3 DNA reads TGCGCCAGCAGCTCCCCAGGGGGCGAGCAGTACTTC. This encodes CASSSPGGEQYF.

This rearrangement joins TRBV29-1 to TRBJ1-1; no definite D call. CDR1 is SQVTM and CDR2 is ANQGSEA in the germline V gene. Trimming removed 5 bases from V and 3 bases from J, with 13 bases in between. The CDR3 has 13 residues. The DNA of the CDR3 is TGCAGCGTTCCGTGCCGGGTTTACACTGAAGCTTTCTTT. Translated, it gives CSVPCRVYTEAFF.

This clone has only a few counts. The chain has TRBV28 and TRBJ2-2, with 8 nucleotides matching TRBD2. CDR3 length: 15 residues. Germline trimming cut 5 bases from V and 0 bases from J; bases unmatched to any gene: 2. Germline V gene sequence: CDR1 MDHEN, CDR2 SYDVKM. The CDR3 loop is CASSRAGANTGELFF. DNA of the CDR3: TGTGCCAGCAGTAGAGCGGGGGCGAACACCGGGGAGCTGTTTTTT.

The chain is built from TRBV5-1 and TRBJ2-7; tentative D call: TRBD2 (5 bases). From germline, CDR1 is SGHRS and CDR2 YFSETQ. Trimming took 4 bases from V and 2 from J, leaving 19 bases between them. The CDR3 runs 16 residues. The CDR3: CASSLGWTSQPYEQYF. The CDR3 DNA reads TGCGCCAGCAGCCTTGGGTGGACTTCACAACCCTACGAGCAGTACTTC.

As DNA, the CDR3 is TGTGCCAGCTCACCTGGACAGAGCTCTGGAAACACCATATATTTT. This encodes CASSPGQSSGNTIYF. This chain uses TRBV18 with TRBJ1-3, with D perhaps matching TRBD1 (6 bases). Trimming cost V 3 bases and J 0 bases, with 9 bases left between them. This CDR3 spans 15 amino acids. Germline lookup yields CDR1 KGHSH and CDR2 LQKENI.

V and J are TRBV5-4 and TRBJ1-2, with a tentative D call TRBD1 (6 bases). In germline, CDR1 is SGHNT, CDR2 YYREEE (reference sequence). The CDR3 is 13 residues long. Trimming shortened V by 2 bases and J by 3 bases, and 8 bases separated the two germline ends. CDR3 nucleotides: TGTGCCAGCAGCTTTGCAGGGGACTATGGCTACACCTTC. Protein: CASSFAGDYGYTF.